This paragraph reports one T cell receptor beta chain. Antigen: not known. The data originate from a study of human T cells and chemical hapten exposure. At the level of the study: Across its roughly 22 weeks, the study gave patients weekly diphenylcyclopropenone doses to the scalp.

One entry per CDR3 protein, called by TCRdb with MiXCR from the RACE reads. The sample contains tens of thousands of distinct CDR3 sequences, over 10% of which appear only once. Study findings and constraints: All donors were alopecia patients, so their immunity may differ from that of healthy people.

Time point defined: patch test 3, about 24 weeks after DPC sensitization. Treatment defined: therapeutic diphenylcyclopropenone sensitization with weekly scalp DPC. The sample consisted of whole blood, taken in connection with sensitization to the hapten diphenylcyclopropenone (DPC). The source of this sequence is a woman aged 50 to 65 with alopecia areata. Some clones in this sample may be carry-over from other donors' samples.

DNA for the CDR3: TGTGCCAGCACCCCCTCCTTGGGCGGGGAGCTGTTTTTT. Protein: CASTPSLGGELFF. The chain joins TRBV12-3 or TRBV12-4 to TRBJ2-2, with D uncertain. The germline V and J ends were trimmed by 7 bases and 7 bases, with 13 bases remaining between them. CDR3 length equals 13 residues.